Below, 24 T cell receptor beta chains from the same sample are listed, as sequenced in a study of OX40 agonist ivuxolimab in advanced cancers. Data came from immunoSEQ multiplex PCR; TCRdb stores just in-frame clones and leaves some out. In the table there are tens of thousands of clones, 70% to 90% of which are singletons. The specimen was CD4+ or CD8+ T cells sorted from blood, collected in a trial of the OX40 agonist ivuxolimab. The receptors were sampled from an adult with an advanced solid tumor such as melanoma, head and neck, liver or kidney cancer.

This clone has a single count. The chain recombines TRBV7-9 with TRBJ2-1; tentative D call: TRBD2 (6 bases). The CDR3 has 14 amino acids. Trimming shortened V by 0 bases and J by 4 bases, and 7 bases separated the two germline ends. Germline CDR1 and CDR2: SEHNR and FQNEAQ (reference sequence). CDR3 in amino acids: CASSLAGTYNEQFF. As DNA, the CDR3 is TGTGCCAGCAGCTTAGCGGGGACTTACAATGAGCAGTTCTTC.

The chain combines TRBV7-9 with TRBJ2-7; D is perhaps TRBD1 (5 bases). Germline V gives CDR1 SEHNR, CDR2 FQNEAQ (reference sequence). This CDR3 has 13 residues. V lost 4 bases and J 3 bases, leaving 10 bases between the germline ends. The CDR3 nucleotides read TGTGCCAGCAGCTCACGACAGATCTACGAGCAGTACTTC. It specifies CASSSRQIYEQYF. The complete variable domain, with remaining parts taken from reference TRBV7-9 and TRBJ2-7, reads DTGVSQNPRHKITKRGQNVTFRCDPISEHNRLYWYRQTLGQGPEFLTYFQNEAQLEKSRLLSDRFSAERPKGSFSTLEIQRTEQGDSAMYLCASSSRQIYEQYFGPGTRLTVT.

The chain carries TRBV29-1 and TRBJ2-1, with 13 bases lining up with TRBD2. Looked up from germline, CDR1 is SQVTM and CDR2 is ANQGSEA. After removal of 3 bases from V and 0 bases from J, the junction contained 5 bases not matched to a gene. The CDR3 totals 17 residues. The CDR3 nucleotides are TGCAGCGTTGATGGGACTAGCGGGATCAGCTCCTACAATGAGCAGTTCTTC. Its translation is CSVDGTSGISSYNEQFF.

CDR3 DNA sequence: TGCAGCGTTCGGACAGGGTATGGAAACACCATATATTTT. Encoded protein: CSVRTGYGNTIYF. V usage is TRBV29-1 and J usage is TRBJ1-3; 8 positions agree with TRBD1. Looked up from germline, CDR1 is SQVTM and CDR2 is ANQGSEA. The J segment lost 3 bases and the V segment lost 5 bases, leaving 3 bases of the junction unmatched. There are 13 residues in the CDR3.

V is TRBV9 and J is TRBJ2-3; tentatively, D is TRBD1 or TRBD2 (6 bases each). The CDR3 runs 15 residues. V lost 4 bases to trimming and J lost 2 bases, with 14 bases between them. Looked up from germline, CDR1 is SGDLS and CDR2 is YYNGEE. CDR3 amino acids: CASSQRGVNTDTQYF. In DNA, the CDR3 is TGTGCCAGCAGCCAGAGGGGGGTAAACACAGATACGCAGTATTTT. Variable domain in full (rest from reference TRBV9 and TRBJ2-3): DSGVTQTPKHLITATGQRVTLRCSPRSGDLSVYWYQQSLDQGLQFLIQYYNGEERAKGNILERFSAQQFPDLHSELNLSSLELGDSALYFCASSQRGVNTDTQYFGPGTRLTVL.

The V call is TRBV4-1, the J call TRBJ1-4, with no clear D. The V end lost 4 bases, the J end lost 1 base, and 10 bases lay between the germline ends. The V gene's germline CDR1 is MGHRA and CDR2 YSYEKL. The CDR3 is 15 residues long. CDR3 bases: TGCGCCAGCAGCCCCGAGGGCAGAACTAATGAAAAACTGTTTTTT. Translation: CASSPEGRTNEKLFF.

This clone was observed once. The chain links TRBV7-9 to TRBJ2-1; D is uncertain. V gave up 5 bases and J gave up 8 bases, with 13 bases separating them. The CDR3 consists of 13 residues. Germline V CDR1 and CDR2: SEHNR, FQNEAQ (reference sequence). CDR3 sequence reads: CASSHPVFDEQFF. The DNA for the CDR3 is TGTGCCAGCAGCCACCCGGTGTTCGATGAGCAGTTCTTC.

The J gene is TRBJ2-2, the V gene TRBV18; no definite D call. CDR1 and CDR2 (germline): KGHSH, LQKENI. The CDR3 runs to 16 residues. The germline V and J ends were trimmed by 0 bases and 4 bases, with 12 bases remaining between them. The CDR3 loop is CASSPPSLTVTGELFF. CDR3 coding DNA: TGTGCCAGCTCACCACCCAGCCTAACGGTCACCGGGGAGCTGTTTTTT. Full variable domain (rest looked up from reference TRBV18 and TRBJ2-2): NAGVMQNPRHLVRRRGQEARLRCSPMKGHSHVYWYRQLPEEGLKFMVYLQKENIIDESGMPKERFSAEFPKEGPSILRIQQVVRGDSAAYFCASSPPSLTVTGELFFGEGSRLTVL.

The CDR3 sequence: CAISESVGGVEAFF. CDR3 coding DNA: TGTGCCATCAGTGAGTCGGTTGGGGGGGTAGAAGCTTTCTTT. This rearrangement joins TRBV10-3 to TRBJ1-1; TRBD1 is a possible D gene (5 bases). This CDR3 has 14 amino acids. V shed 0 bases and J shed 8 bases, with 13 bases lying between them. The germline gives CDR1 ENHRY, CDR2 SYGVKD.

The chain joins TRBV11-2 to TRBJ2-3; D perhaps matches TRBD1 (5 bases). With 3 bases removed from V and 3 bases from J, the gap between germline ends came to 22 bases. Germline loops: CDR1 SGHAT, CDR2 FQNNGV. The CDR3 has 18 residues. CDR3 residues: CASSFPTDGASWTDTQYF. In DNA, the CDR3 is TGTGCCAGCAGCTTCCCCACCGATGGGGCCTCGTGGACAGATACGCAGTATTTT.

The V and J genes are TRBV2 and TRBJ2-3, with D hard to call. The germline V gene has CDR1 SNHLY and CDR2 FYNNEI. The V gene lost 4 bases and the J gene lost 6 bases, with 2 bases spanning the gap. This CDR3 is built from 10 residues. The CDR3 reads CASSVDTQYF. The CDR3 DNA reads as TGTGCCAGCAGTGTTGATACGCAGTATTTT.

This clone was detected a few times. J is TRBJ2-1 and V is TRBV9; 8 bases match TRBD2. V lost 2 bases, J lost 3 bases, and 4 bases stayed unmatched. CDR1 SGDLS and CDR2 YYNGEE come from the germline V gene. CDR3 length: 15 residues. The CDR3 loop reads CASSVSGTNYNEQFF. The CDR3 DNA is TGTGCCAGCAGCGTTAGCGGGACGAACTACAATGAGCAGTTCTTC.

This chain links TRBV7-9 with TRBJ2-1; 8 positions match TRBD2. The trim removed 5 bases at V and 6 bases at J, leaving 12 bases unmatched. Germline values: CDR1 SEHNR, CDR2 FQNEAQ (reference sequence). CDR3 size: 16 residues. CDR3 sequence (DNA): TGTGCCAGCAGCCCCTTCGCGGGGGGCGGAAGCAATGAGCAGTTCTTC. Residues: CASSPFAGGGSNEQFF.

This clone showed up just once. This rearrangement joins TRBV10-3 to TRBJ2-1; TRBD2 matches at 9 bases. Looked up from germline, CDR1 is ENHRY and CDR2 is SYGVKD. V was clipped by 6 bases and J by 4 bases; unmatched bases: 10. The CDR3 sequence is 16 residues long. CDR3 sequence reads: CAISLSGSPPYNEQFF. CDR3 nucleotides: TGTGCCATCAGCCTTAGCGGGAGCCCCCCATACAATGAGCAGTTCTTC.

The CDR3 region is CASSLGESDRNEQFF. For the CDR3, the DNA is TGCGCCAGCAGCTTGGGCGAGAGCGATCGCAATGAGCAGTTCTTC. The V and J genes are TRBV5-1 and TRBJ2-1, with D uncertain. V was cut by 0 bases and J by 6 bases, with 13 bases left in between. The CDR3 is 15 amino acids. Germline loops: CDR1 SGHRS, CDR2 YFSETQ.

This rearrangement joins TRBV2 to TRBJ1-2, with no clear D. Trimming left V 3 bases short and J 0 bases short, with 5 bases between. The CDR3 runs 13 residues. Per the germline V gene, CDR1 is SNHLY and CDR2 is FYNNEI. CDR3 DNA: TGTGCCAGCAGTGAGGGCCCTAACTATGGCTACACCTTC. Protein product: CASSEGPNYGYTF.

The gene calls are TRBV6-1 and TRBJ1-6; D remains ambiguous. The CDR3 runs 12 residues. Trimming stripped 7 bases from V and 6 bases from J, with 7 bases between. Germline CDR1 MNHNS, CDR2 SASEGT. CDR3 in DNA: TGTGCCAGCAACGGGGTTAATTCACCCCTCCACTTT. This translates into CASNGVNSPLHF.

The chain employs TRBV19 and TRBJ2-7; D is perhaps TRBD1 or TRBD2 (6 bases each). V lost 7 bases and J 0 bases, leaving 10 bases between the germline ends. This CDR3 has 13 residues. Germline values: CDR1 LNHDA, CDR2 SQIVND (reference sequence). CDR3 amino acids: CASKGGNSYEQYF. For the CDR3, the DNA is TGTGCCAGTAAAGGGGGGAACTCCTACGAGCAGTACTTC.

This chain uses TRBV16 with TRBJ2-7; D unresolved. Germline CDR1 is KGHSY and CDR2 is FQNENV. Trimming stripped 1 base from V and 3 bases from J, with 7 bases between. The CDR3 is made up of 13 amino acids. In nucleotides, the CDR3 is TGTGCCAGCAGCCAATTAGTCAGCTACGAGCAGTACTTC. Translated, it gives CASSQLVSYEQYF.

The V and J genes are TRBV30 and TRBJ1-4; D might be TRBD1 (5 bases). Trimming stripped 2 bases from V and 8 bases from J, with 12 bases between. Germline CDR1 GTSNPN, CDR2 SVGIG (reference sequence). This CDR3 contains 13 residues. The CDR3 DNA reads TGTGCCTGGAGTCGTGACAGTAACGAAAAACTGTTTTTT. It yields the protein CAWSRDSNEKLFF.

The chain links TRBV5-1 to TRBJ2-7; no clear D. Germline CDR1 reads SGHRS; CDR2 reads YFSETQ. Between the trimmed V and J ends, which lost 0 bases and 2 bases, there was a span of 9 bases. CDR3 length: 14 residues. For the CDR3, the DNA is TGCGCCAGCAGCTTGGGTCTGACCCCCTACGAGCAGTACTTC. Amino acid sequence: CASSLGLTPYEQYF.

The CDR3 sequence is CASSPPGGASYNEQFF. The CDR3 DNA reads as TGTGCCAGCAGCCCGCCAGGAGGAGCCTCCTACAATGAGCAGTTCTTC. V usage is TRBV7-1 and J usage is TRBJ2-1, with a weak D call TRBD2 (5 bases). TRBV7-1 is marked as an open reading frame, function uncertain. V dropped 5 bases and J dropped 0 bases, with 14 bases sitting between them. This CDR3 comprises 16 residues.

This chain links TRBV18 with TRBJ1-6; TRBD1 matches at 12 bases. The J segment lost 7 bases and the V segment lost 3 bases, leaving 7 bases of the junction unmatched. The CDR3 runs to 17 residues. Germline V lookup: CDR1 KGHSH, CDR2 LQKENI. CDR3 DNA: TGTGCCAGCTCACCCCGGGACAGGGGGCTAGGGAATTCACCCCTCCACTTT. Translation: CASSPRDRGLGNSPLHF.

The rearrangement joins TRBV6-1 to TRBJ2-2, with TRBD2 as a possible D gene (6 bases). The length of the CDR3 is 12 residues. V lost 8 bases to trimming and J lost 6 bases, with 10 bases between them. The germline CDR1 and CDR2 sequences are MNHNS and SASEGT. Here the CDR3 reads CASWGVPGELFF. CDR3 DNA: TGTGCCAGCTGGGGGGTGCCCGGGGAGCTGTTTTTT.